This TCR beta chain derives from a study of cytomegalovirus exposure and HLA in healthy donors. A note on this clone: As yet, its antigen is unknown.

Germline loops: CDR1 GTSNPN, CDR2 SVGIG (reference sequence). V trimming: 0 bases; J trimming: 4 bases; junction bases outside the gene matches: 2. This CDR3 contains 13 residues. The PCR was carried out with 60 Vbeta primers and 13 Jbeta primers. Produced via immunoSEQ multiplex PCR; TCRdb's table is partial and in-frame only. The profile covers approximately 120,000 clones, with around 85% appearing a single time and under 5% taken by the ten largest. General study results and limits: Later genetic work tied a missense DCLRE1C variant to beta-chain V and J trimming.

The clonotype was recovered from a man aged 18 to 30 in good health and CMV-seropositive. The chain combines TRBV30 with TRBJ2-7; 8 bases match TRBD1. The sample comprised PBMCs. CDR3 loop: CAWSVQGGYEQYF. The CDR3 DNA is TGTGCCTGGAGTGTACAGGGGGGATACGAGCAGTACTTC.